Detailed here is one T cell receptor beta chain. J was trimmed by 4 bases and V by 2 bases; bases with no gene match: 6. CDR3 length: 15 amino acids. Germline V gene lookup returns CDR1 LNHDA and CDR2 SQIVND (reference sequence). This entry belongs to a study of blood T cell repertoires in COVID-19. For the study at large: T cells, B-cell-depleted T cells, or PBMCs provided the cDNA or gDNA that served as material.

Participant age was roughly 18 to 90 years, and participants resided in about two dozen US areas. Participants had their cohort set by participant-reported clinical history. Assay: immunoSEQ multiplex PCR; the TCRdb copy retains only in-frame clones and omits some. The sample has under 250,000 clones, approximately 80% seen once. The chain recombines TRBV19 with TRBJ1-2; 8 bases are a match to TRBD1. The clonotype originates from a woman between 40 and 50 years old with acute COVID-19. The specimen sequenced was PBMCs or T cells enriched from blood (not recorded which). The CDR3 reads CASSIKGQGAYGYTF. CDR3 sequence (DNA): TGTGCCAGTAGTATAAAGGGCCAGGGGGCCTATGGCTACACCTTC. The full variable domain, completed using reference TRBV19 and TRBJ1-2, is DGGITQSPKYLFRKEGQNVTLSCEQNLNHDAMYWYRQDPGQGLRLIYYSQIVNDFQKGDIAEGYSVSREKKESFPLTVTSAQKNPTAFYLCASSIKGQGAYGYTFGSGTRLTVV.